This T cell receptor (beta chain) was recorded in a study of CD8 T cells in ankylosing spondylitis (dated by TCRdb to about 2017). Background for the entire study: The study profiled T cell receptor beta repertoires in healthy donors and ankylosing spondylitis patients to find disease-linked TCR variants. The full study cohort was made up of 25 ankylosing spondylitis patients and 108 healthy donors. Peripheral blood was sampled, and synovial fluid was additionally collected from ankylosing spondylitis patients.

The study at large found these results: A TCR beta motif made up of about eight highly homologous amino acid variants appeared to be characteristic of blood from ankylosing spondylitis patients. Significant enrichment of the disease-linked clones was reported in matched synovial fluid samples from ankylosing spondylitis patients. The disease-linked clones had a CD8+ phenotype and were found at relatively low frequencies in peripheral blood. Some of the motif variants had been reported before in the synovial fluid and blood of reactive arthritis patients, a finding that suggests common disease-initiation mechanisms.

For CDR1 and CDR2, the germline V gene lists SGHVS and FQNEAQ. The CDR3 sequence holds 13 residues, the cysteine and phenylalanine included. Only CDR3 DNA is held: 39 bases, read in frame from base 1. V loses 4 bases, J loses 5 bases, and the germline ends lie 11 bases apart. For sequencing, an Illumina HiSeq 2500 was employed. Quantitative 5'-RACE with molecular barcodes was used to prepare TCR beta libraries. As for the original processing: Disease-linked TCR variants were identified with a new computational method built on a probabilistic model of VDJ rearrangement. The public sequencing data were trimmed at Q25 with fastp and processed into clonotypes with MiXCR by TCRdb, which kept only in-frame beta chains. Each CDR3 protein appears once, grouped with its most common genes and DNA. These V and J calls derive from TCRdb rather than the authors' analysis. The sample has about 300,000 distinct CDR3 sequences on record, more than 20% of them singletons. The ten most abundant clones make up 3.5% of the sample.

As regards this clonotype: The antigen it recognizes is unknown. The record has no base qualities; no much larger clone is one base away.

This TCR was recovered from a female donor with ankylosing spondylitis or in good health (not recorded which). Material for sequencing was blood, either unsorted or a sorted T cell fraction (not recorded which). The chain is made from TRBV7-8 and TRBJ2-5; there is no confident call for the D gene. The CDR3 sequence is CASSYGSTETQYF. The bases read TGTGCCAGCAGCTATGGTAGTACGGAGACCCAGTACTTC.